This TCR beta chain was found in a study of blood T cell repertoires in COVID-19. The wider study: Acute-phase and convalescent COVID-19 samples originated in the United States, Italy and Spain.

Clones were sequenced by immunoSEQ multiplex PCR, and TCRdb holds only the in-frame ones, with some missing. The sample holds some 190,000 clones, approximately 91% seen once. Trimming took 6 bases from V and 3 from J; bases not matched to a gene: 11. CDR1 is SGHVS and CDR2 is FNYEAQ in the germline V gene. This CDR3 contains 17 residues. The sequencing input was peripheral blood. V and J are TRBV7-6 and TRBJ2-6; 7 bases line up with TRBD1. This TCR came from a man between 25 and 39 years old with acute or convalescent COVID-19. CDR3 sequence (DNA): TGTGCCAGCAGGCTGACAGGGAAATCTCGTGGGGCCAACGTCCTGACTTTC. Protein sequence: CASRLTGKSRGANVLTF. The full variable domain, completed using reference TRBV7-6 and TRBJ2-6, is GAGVSQSPRYKVTKRGQDVALRCDPISGHVSLYWYRQALGQGPEFLTYFNYEAQQDKSGLPNDRFSAERPEGSISTLTIQRTEQRDSAMYRCASRLTGKSRGANVLTFGAGSRLTVL.